This T cell receptor (beta chain) emerged from a study of molecular identifiers for immune sequencing clone quantification. The germline V and J ends were trimmed by 2 bases and 1 base, with 14 bases remaining between them. The CDR3 loop spans 15 amino acids. From germline, CDR1 is GTSNPN and CDR2 SVGIG (reference sequence). Methods described previously, with TCR primers listed, were used for bulk TCR libraries. TCRdb called the PCR reads again in MiXCR, with one record for every CDR3 protein. This sample has some 320,000 distinct CDR3 sequences, with roughly a quarter found just once. Libraries used roughly 18,000 to 1,100,000 sorted naive CD8 T cells and 10%, 30% or 50% RNA input.

The chain carries TRBV30 and TRBJ2-5, with unresolved D. The sequenced sample consisted of naive CD8+ T cells from blood, with Jurkat cell RNA spiked in. As for subset: FACS-sorted CD8+CD4-CCR7+CD45RA+ naive T cells. The sequence was obtained from a human donor in good health. Some libraries in this study had Jurkat cell RNA spiked in. The CDR3 DNA is TGTGCCTGGAGTCGACGGGCGGCGACCCAAGAGACCCAGTACTTC. Protein: CAWSRRAATQETQYF.